One sample yielded the 29 T cell receptor beta chains listed below, sequenced in a study of cytomegalovirus exposure and HLA in healthy donors. 60 Vbeta and 13 Jbeta primers were used in PCR. Assay: immunoSEQ multiplex PCR; the TCRdb copy retains only in-frame clones and omits some. The sample gives more than 95,000 clones, 15% of which show up once; 0.83% is in the top ten. Material for sequencing was PBMCs. The receptors originated from a female donor in good health and CMV-seronegative.

V usage is TRBV4-1 and J usage is TRBJ1-2, with 9 bases lining up with TRBD1. Germline V gene lookup returns CDR1 MGHRA and CDR2 YSYEKL. J lost 6 bases, V lost 3 bases, and 2 bases had no gene match. CDR3 length equals 13 residues. CDR3: CASSQGQGNGYTF. The CDR3, as DNA: TGCGCCAGCAGCCAGGGACAGGGAAATGGCTACACCTTC.

This clone occurred a few times. This chain joins TRBV28 and TRBJ2-1, with 15 bases identical to TRBD2. V lost 8 bases, J lost 10 bases, and 6 bases stayed unmatched. Germline V gives CDR1 MDHEN, CDR2 SYDVKM. This CDR3 has 14 amino acids. The CDR3 loop is CASGTSGRIEEQFF. As DNA, the CDR3 is TGTGCCAGCGGGACTAGCGGGAGGATAGAGGAGCAGTTCTTC.

The rearrangement links TRBV15 to TRBJ1-2; no clear D. This CDR3 region has 15 residues. Trimming pared 0 bases from V and 4 bases from J, leaving 12 bases between. CDR1 is LNHNV, CDR2 YYDKDF, per germline (reference sequence). The CDR3 DNA is TGTGCCACCAGCAGAGATAGCCAGCGGGGCTATGGCTACACCTTC. Translating it yields CATSRDSQRGYGYTF. Together with reference TRBV15 and TRBJ1-2, the CDR3 gives the full variable domain: DAMVIQNPRYQVTQFGKPVTLSCSQTLNHNVMYWYQQKSSQAPKLLFHYYDKDFNNEADTPDNFQSRRPNTSFCFLDIRSPGLGDTAMYLCATSRDSQRGYGYTFGSGTRLTVV.

This clone has more than one count but fewer than ten. V and J are TRBV27 and TRBJ1-2, with no clear D. Germline CDR1 and CDR2: MNHEY and SMNVEV (reference sequence). The CDR3 length is 15 residues. Trimming took off 8 bases at V and 4 bases at J, with 20 bases between the two ends. CDR3 DNA sequence: TGTGCCAGCCGTCAGGCAGGTTCGGGGAGCTATGGCTACACCTTC. Residues: CASRQAGSGSYGYTF.

This clone has just a few counts. The chain uses TRBV6-1 and TRBJ1-5, with unresolved D. The CDR3 covers 16 residues. From germline, CDR1 is MNHNS and CDR2 SASEGT. V was trimmed by 4 bases and J by 7 bases, leaving 20 bases between them. DNA of the CDR3: TGTGCCAGCAGTGGACTCCGGGTCGAGGATTTACAGCCCCAGCATTTT. Encoded protein: CASSGLRVEDLQPQHF.

The genes are TRBV6-1 and TRBJ1-1; 7 positions match TRBD1. The germline gives CDR1 MNHNS, CDR2 SASEGT. J was trimmed by 11 bases and V by 8 bases; bases with no gene match: 11. This CDR3 comprises 12 residues. The CDR3 coding sequence is TGTGCCAGCGGGACAGACGCGTTATGGGCTTTCTTT. Translation: CASGTDALWAFF.

This clone was counted a few times. This chain connects TRBV29-1 to TRBJ2-7; D perhaps matches TRBD1 (5 bases). Between the trimmed V and J ends, which lost 6 bases and 6 bases, there was a span of 24 bases. There are 15 residues in the CDR3. Per the germline V gene, CDR1 is SQVTM and CDR2 is ANQGSEA. The CDR3 reads CSVTLTGSLGSEQYF. CDR3 nucleotide sequence: TGCAGCGTCACCCTAACAGGCAGCCTTGGCTCCGAGCAGTACTTC.

This clone turned up a few times. The chain carries TRBV28 and TRBJ2-5; TRBD2 agrees at 9 bases. The CDR3 spans 14 residues. CDR1 and CDR2 from the germline V gene are MDHEN and SYDVKM. Germline trimming cut 5 bases from V and 5 bases from J; bases unmatched to any gene: 6. The CDR3 protein is CASSISGSFETQYF. As DNA, the CDR3 is TGTGCCAGCAGTATTAGCGGGAGCTTTGAGACCCAGTACTTC.

In this sample, this clone turned up a few times. The sample has other DNA sequences that encode this CDR3 too. The chain uses TRBV5-1 and TRBJ2-3, with D maybe TRBD1 (5 bases). The germline gives CDR1 SGHRS, CDR2 YFSETQ. This CDR3 region has 15 residues. The V end was cut by 4 bases, the J end by 0 bases, with 12 bases between. The CDR3 protein is CASSADRASTDTQYF. The CDR3 nucleotides are TGCGCCAGCAGCGCCGACAGAGCTAGCACAGATACGCAGTATTTT. The entire variable domain, with the rest obtained from reference TRBV5-1 and TRBJ2-3, is as follows: KAGVTQTPRYLIKTRGQQVTLSCSPISGHRSVSWYQQTPGQGLQFLFEYFSETQRNKGNFPGRFSGRQFSNSRSEMNVSTLELGDSALYLCASSADRASTDTQYFGPGTRLTVL.

This clone was recorded a few times. The rearrangement links TRBV6-5 to TRBJ2-5; D unclear. Gene TRBJ2-7 matches the end of the DNA better, so the J call may be wrong. The CDR3 is 13 residues long. Germline CDR1 reads MNHEY; CDR2 reads SVGAGI. CDR3 residues: CASSFPGTYEQYF. In DNA form, the CDR3 reads TGTGCCAGCAGTTTCCCAGGCACCTACGAGCAGTACTTC.

This clone was seen only a few times. This chain uses TRBV5-1 with TRBJ1-1, with a tentative D call TRBD1 (6 bases). The CDR3 is 18 amino acids. Trimming took 4 bases from V and 1 from J, leaving 23 bases between them. Germline CDR1 is SGHRS and CDR2 is YFSETQ. The CDR3 DNA reads TGCGCCAGCAGCCGGTATCCAACGAGAGGACAGACGAACACTGAAGCTTTCTTT. Translating gives CASSRYPTRGQTNTEAFF.

This clone has more than one count but fewer than ten. The V and J genes are TRBV6-4 and TRBJ1-1, with D perhaps matching TRBD1 (5 bases). CDR3 length: 13 residues. V was clipped by 11 bases and J by 2 bases, with 15 bases between them. Per the germline V gene, CDR1 is MRHNA and CDR2 is SNTAGT. DNA of the CDR3: TGTGCCGGCTACAGGAAGAGAAACACTGAAGCTTTCTTT. This codes for CAGYRKRNTEAFF.

The CDR3 sequence: CASSLLAGGMTEAFF. Here the CDR3 DNA reads TGTGCCAGCAGCTTGTTGGCAGGGGGGATGACTGAAGCTTTCTTT. The chain has TRBV5-6 and TRBJ1-1, with 7 bases aligning to TRBD1. CDR1 is SGHDT and CDR2 is YYEEEE in the germline V gene. The length of the CDR3 is 15 residues. Unmatched junction bases numbered 8, after V lost 1 base and J lost 5 bases.

This chain joins TRBV4-2 and TRBJ2-7; 7 bases align to TRBD2. The V and J ends lost 0 bases and 2 bases, in that order; junction bases with no gene match: 10. Per the germline V gene, CDR1 is LGHNA and CDR2 is YNFKEQ. The CDR3 is 17 amino acids. DNA of the CDR3: TGTGCCAGCAGCCAAGATTCCCAAGCGAGCGGGGCCTACGAGCAGTACTTC. This translates into CASSQDSQASGAYEQYF.

CDR3 sequence (DNA): TGCGCCAGCAGTGAGTCGGGCGGGAGCAATCAGCCCCAGCATTTT. The encoded protein is CASSESGGSNQPQHF. This sequence joins TRBV10-2 and TRBJ1-5; no firm D call. This CDR3 region has 15 residues. V was cut by 0 bases and J by 1 base, with 7 bases left in between. Germline CDR1 WSHSY, CDR2 SAAADI.

This clone has only a few counts. The V and J genes are TRBV6-5 and TRBJ2-7; tentatively, D is TRBD2 (5 bases). The CDR3 is made up of 15 amino acids. V was cut by 0 bases and J by 4 bases, with 13 bases left in between. Germline V gene data show CDR1 as MNHEY and CDR2 as SVGAGI. The DNA of the CDR3 is TGTGCCAGCAGTTACTCGAAGACGGGGAATTACGAGCAGTACTTC. Translation gives CASSYSKTGNYEQYF.

This clone was detected only a few times. The chain employs TRBV6-6 and TRBJ2-7, with 7 nucleotides matching TRBD2. Germline assignment: CDR1 MNHNY and CDR2 SVGAGI (reference sequence). V was clipped by 2 bases and J by 1 base; unmatched bases: 5. CDR3 size: 15 residues. The CDR3 reads CASSYRLAVSYEQYF. CDR3 bases: TGTGCCAGCAGTTACCGGCTAGCGGTATCCTACGAGCAGTACTTC.

This clone was seen only a few times. The chain links TRBV9 to TRBJ2-5, with a weak D call TRBD2 (5 bases). The CDR3 has 14 residues. V dropped 3 bases and J dropped 8 bases, with 17 bases sitting between them. The germline CDR1 and CDR2 sequences are SGDLS and YYNGEE. In DNA form, the CDR3 reads TGTGCCAGCAGCGCCGAGAGGGCCGGAGGAACCCAGTACTTC. It yields the protein CASSAERAGGTQYF.

J is TRBJ2-6 and V is TRBV2; no firm D call. This CDR3 spans 15 amino acids. V was cut by 4 bases and J by 2 bases, with 9 bases left in between. In germline, CDR1 is SNHLY, CDR2 FYNNEI. CDR3 sequence reads: CASSAEAPGANVLTF. CDR3 bases: TGTGCCAGCAGTGCCGAAGCACCTGGGGCCAACGTCCTGACTTTC.

V is TRBV10-3 and J is TRBJ2-5, with D perhaps matching TRBD1 (6 bases). Germline V gene data show CDR1 as ENHRY and CDR2 as SYGVKD. The V end was cut by 4 bases, the J end by 1 base, with 13 bases between. This CDR3 is 15 amino acids long. CDR3 region: CAISAAGATQETQYF. In DNA form, the CDR3 reads TGTGCCATCAGTGCGGCAGGGGCAACCCAAGAGACCCAGTACTTC.

This clone showed up just a few times. V gene TRBV7-9 combines with J gene TRBJ2-3, with TRBD2 matching 9 bases. V lost 5 bases to trimming and J lost 3 bases; unmatched junction nucleotides: 9. Germline V gene data show CDR1 as SEHNR and CDR2 as FQNEAQ (reference sequence). This CDR3 has 16 amino acids. The CDR3 protein is CASSVGGTSPTDTQYF. The CDR3 bases are TGTGCCAGCAGCGTTGGCGGGACTAGCCCTACAGATACGCAGTATTTT.

This chain links TRBV10-3 with TRBJ2-7; 7 bases line up with TRBD2. CDR3 length: 12 amino acids. Trimming cost V 6 bases and J 3 bases; bases outside gene matches: 2. Per germline, CDR1 ENHRY and CDR2 SYGVKD. Written as DNA, the CDR3 is TGTGCCATCAGCGCTAGCGGCTACGAGCAGTACTTC. As protein: CAISASGYEQYF.

This clone has just a few counts. This rearrangement joins TRBV5-6 to TRBJ1-5; a possible D gene is TRBD1 (5 bases). V was cut by 4 bases and J by 2 bases, with 13 bases left in between. Per the germline V gene, CDR1 is SGHDT and CDR2 is YYEEEE. CDR3 length equals 15 residues. The CDR3 DNA is TGTGCCAGCAGCCCCCAGGGAAGTGGCAATCAGCCCCAGCATTTT. This codes for CASSPQGSGNQPQHF.

This clone was seen only a few times. V and J are TRBV4-3 and TRBJ1-5; 8 bases are shared with TRBD1. Germline CDR1 and CDR2: LGHNA and YSLEER. The CDR3 has 16 residues. With V trimmed by 0 bases and J by 9 bases, 10 bases remained unmatched. The CDR3 nucleotides read TGCGCCAGCAGCCAAGAAAGGGGGACAGGATGGGGGCCCCAGCATTTT. This sequence encodes CASSQERGTGWGPQHF.

The gene calls are TRBV5-1 and TRBJ1-4, with D perhaps TRBD1 (6 bases). Germline lookup yields CDR1 SGHRS and CDR2 YFSETQ. The length of the CDR3 is 15 residues. Trimming shortened V by 0 bases and J by 14 bases, and 20 bases separated the two germline ends. CDR3 amino acids: CASSLDGGRIESLFF. The CDR3 DNA reads TGCGCCAGCAGCTTGGACGGGGGGCGAATTGAGAGTCTGTTTTTT.

The chain couples TRBV4-3 to TRBJ2-4, with D possibly being TRBD2 (6 bases). With 1 base removed from V and 8 bases from J, the gap between germline ends came to 30 bases. The CDR3 covers 20 residues. In germline, CDR1 is LGHNA, CDR2 YSLEER. CDR3 loop: CASSQVMVKGGTVLSDIQYF. In nucleotides, the CDR3 is TGCGCCAGCAGCCAAGTCATGGTGAAAGGAGGGACCGTGCTCTCAGACATTCAGTACTTC.

This clone turned up a few times. The chain has TRBV6-5 and TRBJ1-5; D is ambiguous. This CDR3 spans 12 amino acids. The germline gives CDR1 MNHEY, CDR2 SVGAGI. V was cut by 5 bases and J by 4 bases, with 6 bases left in between. CDR3 bases: TGTGCCAGCAGTAACGGGAATCAGCCCCAGCATTTT. It codes for CASSNGNQPQHF.

The chain carries TRBV11-2 and TRBJ2-1, with D maybe TRBD2 (6 bases). Trimming took off 1 base at V and 7 bases at J, with 8 bases between the two ends. The germline CDR1 and CDR2 sequences are SGHAT and FQNNGV. This CDR3 is built from 13 residues. The CDR3 DNA is TGTGCCAGCAGCTTAGTCCGGGGGAATGAGCAGTTCTTC. This sequence encodes CASSLVRGNEQFF.

In this sample, this clone turned up a few times. The same CDR3 is also encoded by other DNA sequences in this sample. The rearrangement uses TRBV7-2 and TRBJ1-5; D is ambiguous. The CDR3 has 13 amino acids. Germline V CDR1 and CDR2: SGHTA, FQGNSA. Trimming stripped 3 bases from V and 2 bases from J, with 5 bases between. CDR3 coding DNA: TGTGCCAGCAGCTTGCGGGGCAATCAGCCCCAGCATTTT. Residues: CASSLRGNQPQHF.